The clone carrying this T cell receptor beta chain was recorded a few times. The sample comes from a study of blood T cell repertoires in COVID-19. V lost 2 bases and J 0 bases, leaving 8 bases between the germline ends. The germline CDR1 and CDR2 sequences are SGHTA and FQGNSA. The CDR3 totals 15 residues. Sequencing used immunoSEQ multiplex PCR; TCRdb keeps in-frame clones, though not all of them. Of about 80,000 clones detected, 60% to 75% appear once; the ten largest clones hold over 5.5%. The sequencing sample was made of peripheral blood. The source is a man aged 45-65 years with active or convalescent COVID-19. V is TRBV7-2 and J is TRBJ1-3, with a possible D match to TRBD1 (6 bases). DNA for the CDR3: TGTGCCAGCAGCTTAACAGGGATCTCTGGAAACACCATATATTTT. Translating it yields CASSLTGISGNTIYF.